This T cell receptor beta chain originates from a study of cytomegalovirus exposure and HLA in healthy donors. Researchers ran the PCR with 60 Vbeta and 13 Jbeta primers. Measured with immunoSEQ multiplex PCR; TCRdb has only the in-frame clones, and not every one. The table includes approximately 75,000 clones, around 84% detected once. The specimen sequenced was PBMCs. The clonotype comes from a man aged 65 to 79 in good health and CMV-seropositive.

CDR3 sequence: CAWDPGTGGVYGEKLFF. The CDR3, as DNA: TGTGCCTGGGACCCCGGGACAGGAGGAGTGTACGGTGAAAAACTGTTTTTT. The V gene is TRBV30, the J gene TRBJ1-4; 8 nucleotides agree with TRBD1. Germline V gives CDR1 GTSNPN, CDR2 SVGIG (reference sequence). There are 17 residues in the CDR3. Germline trimming cut 5 bases from V and 7 bases from J; bases unmatched to any gene: 18.